Listed below are T cell receptor beta chains from one sample, sequenced in a study of T cells in Graves' hyperthyroidism and ophthalmopathy. MiXCR, applied by TCRdb to the multiplex PCR reads, yields one record per CDR3 protein. The sample yields approximately 400,000 distinct CDR3 sequences, around 18% seen once. The sample taken for sequencing was blood. The receptors were gathered from a man aged 18 to 29 with Graves' ophthalmopathy. Each CDR3 is given with its conserved first and last residue. The D gene is left open where the match is weak. Rows give clone size only sometimes, using once, few, many, or a class for an expanded clone.

TGTGCCAGCAGCGAGGACAGGGCTTATGGCTACACCTTC CASSEDRAYGYTF many TRBJ1-2 13 TRBD1 TRBV11-2
TGTGCCAGCTCACCGACAGAAAGCTCCTACAATGAGCAGTTCTTC CASSPTESSYNEQFF many TRBJ2-1 15 NA TRBV18
TGTGCCAGTTCCCTATACCGGGACATTGGGGGGGGTGAGCAGTTCTTC CASSLYRDIGGGEQFF many TRBJ2-1 16 NA TRBV28
TGCAGTGCTAGAGATTATGCATCTGGAAACACCATATATTTT CSARDYASGNTIYF NA TRBJ1-3 14 NA TRBV20-1
TGTGCCAGCAGCCCAAAGGGACAGGGGCGCACTGAAGCTTTCTTT CASSPKGQGRTEAFF many TRBJ1-1 15 TRBD1 TRBV13
TGTGCCAGCAGTTTAGGGGGACAATCGGCTGGCTACACCTTC CASSLGGQSAGYTF many TRBJ1-2 14 NA TRBV28
TGTGCCAGCAGTGGACGCTCTGGAAACACCATATATTTT CASSGRSGNTIYF many TRBJ1-3 13 NA TRBV6-1
TGTGCCACACATGACACGGGGGATTTTGTGAACACTGAAGCTTTCTTT CATHDTGDFVNTEAFF many TRBJ1-1 16 NA TRBV12-3/TRBV12-4
TGTGCCAGCAGTTACGACAGACAAGCTTTCTTT CASSYDRQAFF NA TRBJ1-1 11 NA TRBV12-3/TRBV12-4
TGTGCCAGCAGCCAAGAAGGTCTGGGACACGCGAACACTGAAGCTTTCTTT CASSQEGLGHANTEAFF many TRBJ1-1 17 NA TRBV3-1
TGTGCCAGCAGCCCAGGACCCGATAACTATGGCTACACCTTC CASSPGPDNYGYTF NA TRBJ1-2 14 NA TRBV5-4
TGTGCCACCAGTGATTTGCCTGGTGGGACCCAGTACTTC CATSDLPGGTQYF many TRBJ2-5 13 NA TRBV24-1